This paragraph covers one T cell receptor (beta chain) sequence. The antigen is unknown. V lost 4 bases to trimming and J lost 5 bases; unmatched junction nucleotides: 4. Germline-derived CDR1 and CDR2 are SGHNT and YYREEE (reference sequence). This CDR3 is 13 amino acids long. This record comes from a study of shared clonotypes between healthy human individuals. General study points: Non-shared clonotypes showed lower generation probabilities than clonotypes common to all four donors. With several donors compared, roughly 5% of naive CD4 clonotypes were shared.

All donors were Caucasian adults living in Nashville, Tennessee. The split of CD4+ cells yielded CD45RA+ naive and CD45RA-negative memory subsets. This table comes from immunoSEQ multiplex PCR, and its TCRdb copy is limited to in-frame clones, with some not included. The sample has more than 1,200,000 clones, 98% seen once. The sequence came from a man in his thirties or forties in good health. Specimen: naive CD4+ T cells sorted from blood. Subset meaning: CD45RA+ positively selected. The chain combines TRBV5-4 with TRBJ2-5, with 8 bases lining up with TRBD2. CDR3 residues: CASSREGGETQYF. The CDR3 DNA is TGTGCCAGCAGCCGGGAGGGTGGGGAGACCCAGTACTTC.